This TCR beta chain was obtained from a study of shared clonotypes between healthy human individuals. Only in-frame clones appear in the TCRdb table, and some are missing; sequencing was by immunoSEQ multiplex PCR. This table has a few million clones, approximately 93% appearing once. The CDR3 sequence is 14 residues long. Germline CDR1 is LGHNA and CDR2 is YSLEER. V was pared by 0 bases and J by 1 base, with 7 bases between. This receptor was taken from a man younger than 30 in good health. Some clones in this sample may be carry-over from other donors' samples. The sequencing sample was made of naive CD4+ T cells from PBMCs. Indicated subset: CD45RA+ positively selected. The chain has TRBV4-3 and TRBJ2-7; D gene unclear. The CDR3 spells CASSQEYSSYEQYF. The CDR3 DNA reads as TGCGCCAGCAGCCAAGAGTACAGTTCCTACGAGCAGTACTTC.